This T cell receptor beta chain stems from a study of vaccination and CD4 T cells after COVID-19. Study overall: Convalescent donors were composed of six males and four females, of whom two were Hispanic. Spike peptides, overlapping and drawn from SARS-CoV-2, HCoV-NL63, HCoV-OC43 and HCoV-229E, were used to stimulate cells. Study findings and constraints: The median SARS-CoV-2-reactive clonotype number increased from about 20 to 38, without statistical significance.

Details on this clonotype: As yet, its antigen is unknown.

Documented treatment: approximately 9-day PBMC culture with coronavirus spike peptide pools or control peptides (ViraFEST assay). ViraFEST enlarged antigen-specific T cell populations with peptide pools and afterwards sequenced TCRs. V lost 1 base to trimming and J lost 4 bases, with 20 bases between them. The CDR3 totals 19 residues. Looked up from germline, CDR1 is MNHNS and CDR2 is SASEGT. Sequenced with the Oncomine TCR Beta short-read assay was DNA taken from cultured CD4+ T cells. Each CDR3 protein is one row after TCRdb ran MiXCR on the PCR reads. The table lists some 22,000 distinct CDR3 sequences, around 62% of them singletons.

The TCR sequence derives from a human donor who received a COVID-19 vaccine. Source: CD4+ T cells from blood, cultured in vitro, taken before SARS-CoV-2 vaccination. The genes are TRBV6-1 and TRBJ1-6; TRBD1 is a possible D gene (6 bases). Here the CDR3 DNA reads TGTGCCAGCAGTGAAGGGAACAGGGCCGGCGGATTTTATAATTCACCCCTCCACTTT. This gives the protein CASSEGNRAGGFYNSPLHF.